The present TCR beta chain was sequenced within a study of T cell responses to AZD1222 COVID-19 vaccine. The study's findings and limits: Within unmutated variant regions lay the reported targets of nearly half of spike-specific TCRs. Only after the peak T cell response were repertoires sampled.

Comment on this clone: The target antigen is unknown.

The V end lost 6 bases, the J end lost 9 bases, and 15 bases lay between the germline ends. The germline V gene has CDR1 MNHEY and CDR2 SVGAGI. This CDR3 contains 14 residues. Produced via immunoSEQ multiplex PCR; TCRdb's table is partial and in-frame only. Among 90,000 to 130,000 clones listed, over 85% were seen once. The sequenced sample was peripheral blood, obtained 28 days after the second AZD1222 dose. V usage is TRBV6-5 and J usage is TRBJ1-6; no definite D call. The TCR originated in an adult who received the AZD1222 COVID-19 vaccine. For the CDR3, the DNA is TGTGCCAGCAGCCTCGTCTCGGAGGGTTCACCCCTCCACTTT. The encoded protein is CASSLVSEGSPLHF.